The clone carrying this TCR beta chain showed up just once. The record originates from a study of T cell changes during pregnancy in multiple sclerosis. This CDR3 contains 16 residues. Germline V lookup: CDR1 MNHEY, CDR2 SMNVEV (reference sequence). The trim removed 3 bases at V and 0 bases at J, leaving 6 bases unmatched. Clones were read by immunoSEQ multiplex PCR, and TCRdb kept only the in-frame ones, dropping some. Among 15,000 to 19,000 clones, 65% to 90% were seen once, and the ten largest hold 17%. The V gene is TRBV27, the J gene TRBJ2-7; 9 bases match TRBD2. The sequencing here drew on CD8+ T cells from peripheral blood mononuclear cells, taken after pregnancy. The clonotype originates from a female donor in good health, enrolled as a control in a pregnancy study. The CDR3: CASSFSSGTISYEQYF. The CDR3 coding sequence is TGTGCCAGCAGTTTCTCTAGCGGGACCATCTCCTACGAGCAGTACTTC.